This entry lists 9 T cell receptor beta chains sequenced from one sample in a study of cytomegalovirus exposure and HLA in healthy donors. Clones were read by immunoSEQ multiplex PCR, and TCRdb kept only the in-frame ones, dropping some. The sample consists of 160,000 or so clones, around nine tenths of them appearing once. The sample consisted of PBMCs. These receptors originate from a woman in her twenties or thirties in good health and CMV-seronegative.

This chain joins TRBV19 and TRBJ2-2; 7 bases match TRBD1. Losses at the gene ends were 4 bases for V and 6 bases for J; bases not matched to a gene: 17. Germline lookup yields CDR1 LNHDA and CDR2 SQIVND (reference sequence). The CDR3 has 18 amino acids. CDR3 in amino acids: CASSTITNQGVGPGELFF. In DNA, the CDR3 is TGTGCCAGTAGTACTATAACGAACCAGGGGGTAGGGCCCGGGGAGCTGTTTTTT.

CDR3 DNA sequence: TGTGCCAGCAGTGAATCTGGCGGGACCCCGGGGACTGAAGCTTTCTTT. It translates to CASSESGGTPGTEAFF. This chain connects TRBV6-1 to TRBJ1-1, with D possibly matching TRBD1 (5 bases). Germline CDR1 MNHNS, CDR2 SASEGT. The length of the CDR3 is 16 residues. Trimming left V 2 bases short and J 5 bases short, with 18 bases between.

The rearrangement uses TRBV5-6 and TRBJ2-1; D is perhaps TRBD2 (5 bases). The CDR3 contains 14 residues. V lost 5 bases and J lost 7, with 16 bases in between. Looked up from germline, CDR1 is SGHDT and CDR2 is YYEEEE. The CDR3 loop is CASRPDSRFNEQFF. CDR3 bases: TGTGCCAGCAGACCGGACTCCCGTTTTAATGAGCAGTTCTTC.

The chain couples TRBV5-1 to TRBJ2-1; tentatively, D is TRBD1 (5 bases). The CDR3 is made up of 17 amino acids. With 4 bases removed from V and 3 bases from J, the gap between germline ends came to 20 bases. Germline CDR1 and CDR2: SGHRS and YFSETQ. CDR3 nucleotide sequence: TGCGCCAGCAGCCTAACGACAGACAGTTTTCTCTACAATGAGCAGTTCTTC. Translating it yields CASSLTTDSFLYNEQFF.

The chain carries TRBV9 and TRBJ1-1, with 7 bases aligning to TRBD1. Germline V gene sequence: CDR1 SGDLS, CDR2 YYNGEE. The CDR3 sequence is 14 residues long. V shed 3 bases and J 5 bases; nucleotides not matched to a gene: 7. The CDR3 here is CASSARQGVTEAFF. CDR3 bases: TGTGCCAGCAGCGCCCGACAGGGTGTAACTGAAGCTTTCTTT.

The chain combines TRBV5-1 with TRBJ1-2, with 8 bases fitting TRBD1. The CDR3 is 14 residues long. Per germline, CDR1 SGHRS and CDR2 YFSETQ. The trim removed 4 bases at V and 6 bases at J, leaving 8 bases unmatched. The CDR3 spells CASSHGDRQDGYTF. CDR3 DNA: TGCGCCAGCAGCCACGGGGACAGGCAAGATGGCTACACCTTC.

This chain joins TRBV18 and TRBJ1-2; 7 bases align to TRBD1. V lost 4 bases to trimming and J lost 8 bases; unmatched junction nucleotides: 10. Germline CDR1 KGHSH, CDR2 LQKENI. This CDR3 contains 14 residues. Here the CDR3 DNA reads TGTGCCAGCTCACTCGACAGGGAGTCAGGGGGCTACACCTTC. Protein: CASSLDRESGGYTF.

This clone is a singleton in its sample. The V call is TRBV7-9, the J call TRBJ2-2; the match to TRBD1 covers 7 bases. This CDR3 region has 16 residues. Germline V CDR1 and CDR2: SEHNR, FQNEAQ (reference sequence). Trimming took 2 bases from V and 0 from J; bases not matched to a gene: 3. CDR3 sequence reads: CASSLIGQANTGELFF. The CDR3 region has the DNA TGTGCCAGCAGCTTAATTGGACAGGCGAACACCGGGGAGCTGTTTTTT.

This clone turned up a few times. The chain joins TRBV21-1 to TRBJ2-7; the table's D call, TRBD2, has no DNA check behind it. TRBV21-1 is given as a pseudogene. This CDR3 has 14 amino acids. Here the CDR3 reads CASSKSVERYEQYF. The CDR3 bases are TGTGCCAGCAGCAAATCGGTGGAGAGGTACGAGCAGTACTTC.